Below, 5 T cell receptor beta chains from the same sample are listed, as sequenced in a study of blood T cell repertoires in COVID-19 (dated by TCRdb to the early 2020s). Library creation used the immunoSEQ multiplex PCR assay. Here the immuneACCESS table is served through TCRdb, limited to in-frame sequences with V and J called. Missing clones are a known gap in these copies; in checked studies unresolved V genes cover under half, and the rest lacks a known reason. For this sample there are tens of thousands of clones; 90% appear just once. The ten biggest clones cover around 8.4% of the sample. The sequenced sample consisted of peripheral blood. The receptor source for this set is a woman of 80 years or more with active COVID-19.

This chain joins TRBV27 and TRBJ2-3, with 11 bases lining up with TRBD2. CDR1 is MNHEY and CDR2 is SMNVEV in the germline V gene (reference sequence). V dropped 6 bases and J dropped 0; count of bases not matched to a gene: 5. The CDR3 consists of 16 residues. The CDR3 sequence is CASSQTSGISTDTQYF. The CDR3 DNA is TGTGCCAGCAGCCAGACTAGCGGGATCAGCACAGATACGCAGTATTTT.

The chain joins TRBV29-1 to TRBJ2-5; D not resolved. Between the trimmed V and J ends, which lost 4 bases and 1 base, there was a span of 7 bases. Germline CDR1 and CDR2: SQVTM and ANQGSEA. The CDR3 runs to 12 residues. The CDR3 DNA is TGCAGCGTTGGCGCTAGCCAAGAGACCCAGTACTTC. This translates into CSVGASQETQYF.

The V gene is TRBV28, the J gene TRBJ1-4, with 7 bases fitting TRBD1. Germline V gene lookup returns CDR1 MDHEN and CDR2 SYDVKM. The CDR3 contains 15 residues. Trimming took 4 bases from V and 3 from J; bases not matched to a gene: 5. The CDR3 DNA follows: TGTGCCAGCAGTTCTCAGGGGGAGGCTAATGAAAAACTGTTTTTT. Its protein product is CASSSQGEANEKLFF.

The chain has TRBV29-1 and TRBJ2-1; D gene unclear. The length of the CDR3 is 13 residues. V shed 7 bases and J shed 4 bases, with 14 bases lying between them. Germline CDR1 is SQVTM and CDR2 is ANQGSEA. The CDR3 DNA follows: TGCAGCGCCCAGGAAAGTGGGTACAATGAGCAGTTCTTC. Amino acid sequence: CSAQESGYNEQFF.

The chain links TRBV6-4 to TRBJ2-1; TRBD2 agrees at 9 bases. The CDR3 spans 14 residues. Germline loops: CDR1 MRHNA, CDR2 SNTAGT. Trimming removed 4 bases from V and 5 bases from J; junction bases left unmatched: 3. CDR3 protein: CASSGTSANNEQFF. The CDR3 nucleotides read TGTGCCAGCAGTGGGACTAGCGCTAACAATGAGCAGTTCTTC.